The clone carrying this T cell receptor beta chain was seen repeatedly, ten times or more. Its specificity is not known. There are 13 residues in the CDR3. V was pared by 7 bases and J by 3 bases, with 13 bases between. These data originate in a study of T-cell reconstitution after alpha-beta-depleted transplantation in children. Study-level findings and limits: Several hundred expanded graft clones reportedly gave rise to the alpha-beta T cells present about two months after transplant. Surviving recipient T cells and thymic progenitors accounted for the high day-60 TCRbeta diversity observed in some patients. Newly produced T cells mostly provided counts and TCRbeta diversity after one year, as hyperexpanded clones declined.

This sample's TCRbeta library carried unique molecular identifier barcodes. TCRdb itself ran the PCR reads through MiXCR, one entry per CDR3 protein. The top ten hold 2% to 2.5% of the sample, which has around 450,000 distinct CDR3 sequences, roughly a tenth seen once. The material was PBMCs, obtained before TCRalphabeta/CD19-depleted stem cell transplant. The genes are TRBV12-3 or TRBV12-4 and TRBJ2-7; tentative D call: TRBD2 (5 bases). The TCR comes from a child aged 2-15 years with inherited bone marrow failure, due to receive a stem cell transplant. As DNA, the CDR3 is TGTGCCAGCACCCCGGGCGGACTCTACGAGCAGTACTTC. Translation gives CASTPGGLYEQYF.